The clone carrying this TCR beta chain occurred a few times. Antigen unknown. These data are taken from a study of immune evolution from preneoplasia to lung adenocarcinoma. The study's findings and limits: Highest clonality occurred in KRAS-mutant, not EGFR-mutant or double wild-type, nodules. Top clone frequencies peaked in normal lung, apparently declining through invasive adenocarcinoma.

Germline CDR1 MNHEY, CDR2 SVGAGI. The CDR3 extends over 15 amino acids. V was pared by 6 bases and J by 2 bases, with 3 bases of the junction left unmatched. The protocol was immunoSEQ multiplex PCR, while the TCRdb copy is restricted to in-frame clones and leaves out a portion. The sample has tens of thousands of clones, around 80% seen once. This TCR came from a person between 55 and 70 years old with lung adenocarcinoma. The V call is TRBV6-5, the J call TRBJ2-3; 12 bases are a match to TRBD2. Material for sequencing was FFPE invasive lung adenocarcinoma tissue. The CDR3 reads CASRTSGRSTDTQYF. The DNA of the CDR3 is TGTGCCAGCAGGACTAGCGGGAGATCCACAGATACGCAGTATTTT.